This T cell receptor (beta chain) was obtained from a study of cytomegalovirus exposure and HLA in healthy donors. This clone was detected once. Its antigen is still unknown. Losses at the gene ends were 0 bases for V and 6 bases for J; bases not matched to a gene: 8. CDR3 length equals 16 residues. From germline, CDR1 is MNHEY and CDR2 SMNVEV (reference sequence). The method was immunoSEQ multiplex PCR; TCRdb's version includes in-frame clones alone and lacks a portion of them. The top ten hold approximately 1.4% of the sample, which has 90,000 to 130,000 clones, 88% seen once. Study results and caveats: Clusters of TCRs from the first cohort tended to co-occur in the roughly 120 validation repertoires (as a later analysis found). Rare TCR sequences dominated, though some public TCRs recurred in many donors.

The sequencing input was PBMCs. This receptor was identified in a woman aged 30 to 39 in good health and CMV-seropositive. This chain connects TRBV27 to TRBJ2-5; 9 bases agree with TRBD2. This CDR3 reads CASSLSTAGGGKTQYF. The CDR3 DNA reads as TGTGCCAGCAGTTTATCTACAGCGGGAGGAGGAAAGACCCAGTACTTC.